The T cell receptor (beta chain) described here comes from a study of a mutant IDH1 vaccine in newly diagnosed glioma. Looking at the study overall: Most patients had radiochemotherapy with temozolomide before enrollment; others had one alone. The timing of visit V12 was week 35, and that of visit V13 was week 47. Points from the study as a whole: Pseudoprogression looked unconnected to shifts in top peripheral T cell clonotypes.

Looked up from germline, CDR1 is MNHEY and CDR2 is SMNVEV (reference sequence). Trimming left V 7 bases short and J 5 bases short, with 11 bases between. This CDR3 spans 13 amino acids. On this clone: Its antigen is not known.

Sequenced by immunoSEQ multiplex PCR; TCRdb stores in-frame clones only, minus some. The data hold about 56,000 clones, with over 70% observed a single time. Time point reported: week 47, end of study. Vaccine doses each comprised 300 ug of mutant IDH1 20-mer peptide, with topical imiquimod. The source is a man between 50 and 59 years old with glioma. The material sequenced was PBMCs, taken from a glioma patient whose treatment included an IDH1 peptide vaccine. The gene calls are TRBV27 and TRBJ2-2; the D gene is possibly TRBD1 (5 bases). The CDR3 spells CASKWGATGELFF. The CDR3 nucleotides read TGTGCCAGCAAGTGGGGCGCGACCGGGGAGCTGTTTTTT.